Listed here is a single TCR beta chain. Its antigen remains unknown. V dropped 0 bases and J dropped 9 bases, with 11 bases sitting between them. Germline V gives CDR1 LGHDT, CDR2 YNNKEL (reference sequence). The CDR3 covers 13 residues. This sample was taken from a study of blood T cells in healthy people across ages. Study at large: About one barcoded beta molecule per two T cells came from capture by template switching.

A second PCR of roughly 6 to 12 cycles used a sample-barcoded 5' primer and a J-beta primer mix. MiXCR was run by TCRdb on the 5' RACE reads, yielding one entry per CDR3 protein. This table has fewer than 600,000 distinct CDR3 sequences, roughly a quarter appearing once. General study points: Researchers report that TCR beta diversity correlated strongly with naive T cell percentage.

The data were also submitted as part of a second study, on T cells of mothers and their children. That source reports: All donors were healthy and Caucasian; they were a few mothers and their six children. Each child gave 2.5 million to 3.5 million TCR beta CDR3 reads (each mother, over 10 million).

The sequence was collected from a boy aged 2 to 10 in good health. J is TRBJ1-2 and V is TRBV3-1, with a tentative D call TRBD1 (5 bases). The sample comprised blood. In DNA form, the CDR3 reads TGTGCCAGCAGCCAAGACAGGGCGGGGAGCTACACCTTC. Translation gives CASSQDRAGSYTF.